The entry below describes one TCR beta chain. Its specificity is unknown. Germline V gives CDR1 MGHDK, CDR2 SYGVNS. The CDR3 runs 14 residues. This sample stems from a study of monozygotic twins with inflammatory bowel disease. The study, taken as a whole, reports: Telling different T cell subtypes apart from each other was not possible.

Samples each yielded cDNA through eight separate reactions. Reanalyzing the 5' RACE reads, TCRdb keeps one entry per CDR3 protein, without DNA. The ten most abundant clones cover around 2.4% of a sample with about 450,000 distinct CDR3 sequences. The clonotype was recovered from a human donor with ulcerative colitis or Crohn's disease, or a healthy co-twin of an affected twin (not recorded which). The specimen was blood. The V gene is TRBV25-1, the J gene TRBJ2-5; TCRdb indicates TRBD1, and absent DNA this call remains unverified. CDR3 protein: CASSDGTPIGTQYF.